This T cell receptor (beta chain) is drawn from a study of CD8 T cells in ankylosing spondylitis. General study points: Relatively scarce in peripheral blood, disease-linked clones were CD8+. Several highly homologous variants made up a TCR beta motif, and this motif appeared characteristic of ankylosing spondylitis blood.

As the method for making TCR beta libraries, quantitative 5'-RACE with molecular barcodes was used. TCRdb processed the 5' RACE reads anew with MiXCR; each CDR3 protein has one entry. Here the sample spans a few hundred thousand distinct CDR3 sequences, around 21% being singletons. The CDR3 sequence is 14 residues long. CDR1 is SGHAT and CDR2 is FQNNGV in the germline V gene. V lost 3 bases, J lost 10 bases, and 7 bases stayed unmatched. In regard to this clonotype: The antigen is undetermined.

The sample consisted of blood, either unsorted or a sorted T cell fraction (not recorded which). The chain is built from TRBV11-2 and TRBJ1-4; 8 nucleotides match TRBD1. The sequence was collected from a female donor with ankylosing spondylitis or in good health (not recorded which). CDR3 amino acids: CASSLDRVDGKLFF. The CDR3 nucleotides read TGTGCCAGCAGCTTGGACAGGGTCGACGGAAAACTGTTTTTT. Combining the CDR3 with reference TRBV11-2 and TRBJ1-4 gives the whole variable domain EAGVAQSPRYKIIEKRQSVAFWCNPISGHATLYWYQQILGQGPKLLIQFQNNGVVDDSQLPKDRFSAERLKGVDSTLKIQPAKLEDSAVYLCASSLDRVDGKLFFGSGTQLSVL.